Only a few counts were recorded for the clone carrying this T cell receptor beta chain. Antigen unknown. These data belong to a study of T cell repertoires in aging, cancer and after chemotherapy. General study points: Healthy donors lost TCR diversity with age mainly through richness, cancer patients through richness and evenness. In each cancer cohort, median generation probability increased across chemotherapy, suggesting thymic output rebounded. Untreated cancer patients had significantly lower blood TCR diversity than age-matched healthy donors.

Rearranged V-D-J TRB sequences were amplified with a mixed TRB-A/B primer pool. From the multiplex PCR reads, TCRdb called clonotypes with MiXCR, one entry per CDR3 protein. The sample lists around 1,200 distinct CDR3 sequences; 28% were seen once. TCR beta rearrangements were amplified from peripheral blood genomic DNA. The sequence was collected from a human donor with a solid tumor. The donor label of this sample is uncertain. Sequencing was carried out using blood.

CDR3 sequence: CASSLPDNEQFF. The CDR3 DNA sequence: TGTGCCAGCAGCTTGCCGGACAATGAGCAGTTCTTC. The V and J genes are TRBV5-4 and TRBJ2-1; D gene uncertain. Between the trimmed V and J ends, which lost 1 base and 5 bases, there was a span of 4 bases. CDR3 length: 12 residues. CDR1 and CDR2 (germline): SGHNT, YYREEE (reference sequence).